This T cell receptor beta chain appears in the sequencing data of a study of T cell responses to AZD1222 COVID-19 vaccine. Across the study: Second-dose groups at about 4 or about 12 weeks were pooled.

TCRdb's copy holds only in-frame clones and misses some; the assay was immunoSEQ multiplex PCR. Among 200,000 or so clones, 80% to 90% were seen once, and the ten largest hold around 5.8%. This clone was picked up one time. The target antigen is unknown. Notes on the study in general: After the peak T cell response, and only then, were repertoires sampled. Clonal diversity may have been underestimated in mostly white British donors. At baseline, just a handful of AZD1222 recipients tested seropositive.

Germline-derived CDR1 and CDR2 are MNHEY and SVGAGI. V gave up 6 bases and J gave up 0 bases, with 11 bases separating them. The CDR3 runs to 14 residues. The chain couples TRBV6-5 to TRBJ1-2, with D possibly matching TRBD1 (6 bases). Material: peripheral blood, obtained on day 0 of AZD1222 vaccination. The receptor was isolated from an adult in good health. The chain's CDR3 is CASSRDKANYGYTF. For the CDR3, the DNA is TGTGCCAGCAGCCGGGACAAAGCTAACTATGGCTACACCTTC.